The following is a T cell receptor (beta chain) sequence with its context. The antigen is undetermined. The second PCR ran about 6 to 11 cycles with a sample-barcoded 5' primer and J-beta primers. One entry per CDR3 protein results from TCRdb running MiXCR on the 5' RACE reads. The profile covers 800,000 to 1,300,000 distinct CDR3 sequences, with under 30% appearing a single time and 0.75% taken by the ten largest. This entry belongs to a study of blood T cells in healthy people across ages. Study results and limitations: PBMCs went unsorted, and a conclusive naive versus antigen-experienced comparison was therefore prevented.

The germline gives CDR1 SQVTM, CDR2 ANQGSEA. This CDR3 is 15 amino acids long. Drawn from each donor were ten milliliters of peripheral blood. These sequences were also reported in another study, on T cells of mothers and their children. That report notes: Reverse transcription into cDNA received all extracted RNA, at about 1.4 ug per 15 ul. Sequencing revealed no T cell clones that were persistent and microchimeric.

This chain joins TRBV29-1 and TRBJ2-5; no definite D call. With the DNA end fitting TRBJ2-7 better, the J assignment may be wrong. The source material was blood. This receptor was taken from a girl under 10 years old in good health. The CDR3 bases are TGCAGCGTTGAAGATAGACAAGGTCCTACCTACGAGCAGTACTTC. It translates to CSVEDRQGPTYEQYF.